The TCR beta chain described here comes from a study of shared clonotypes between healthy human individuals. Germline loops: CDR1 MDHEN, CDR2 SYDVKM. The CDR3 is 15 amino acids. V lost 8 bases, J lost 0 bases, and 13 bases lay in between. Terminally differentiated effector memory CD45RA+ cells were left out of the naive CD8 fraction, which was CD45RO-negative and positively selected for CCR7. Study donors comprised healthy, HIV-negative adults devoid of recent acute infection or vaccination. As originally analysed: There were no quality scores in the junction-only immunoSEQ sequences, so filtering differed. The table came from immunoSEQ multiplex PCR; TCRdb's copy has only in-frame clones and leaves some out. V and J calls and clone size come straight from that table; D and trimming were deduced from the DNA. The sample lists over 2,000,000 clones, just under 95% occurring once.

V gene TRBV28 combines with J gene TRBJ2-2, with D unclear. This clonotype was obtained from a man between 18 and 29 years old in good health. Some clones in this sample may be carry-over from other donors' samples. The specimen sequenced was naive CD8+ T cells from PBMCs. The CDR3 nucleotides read TGTGCCAGCGACGGGCTACAAACGAACACCGGGGAGCTGTTTTTT. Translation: CASDGLQTNTGELFF.